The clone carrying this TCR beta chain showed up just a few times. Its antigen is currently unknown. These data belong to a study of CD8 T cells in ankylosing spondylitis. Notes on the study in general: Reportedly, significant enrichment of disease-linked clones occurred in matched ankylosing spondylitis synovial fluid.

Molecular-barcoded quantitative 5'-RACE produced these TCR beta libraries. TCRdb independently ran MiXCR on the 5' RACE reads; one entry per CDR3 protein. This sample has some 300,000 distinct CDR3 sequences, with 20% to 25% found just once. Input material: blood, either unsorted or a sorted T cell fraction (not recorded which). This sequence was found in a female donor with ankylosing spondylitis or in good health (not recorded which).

This chain's CDR3 is CASRGIGTINTGELFF. In nucleotides, the CDR3 is TGCGCCAGCAGGGGCATTGGGACAATAAACACCGGGGAGCTGTTTTTT. The chain has TRBV5-1 and TRBJ2-2; D is possibly TRBD1 (6 bases). The germline V gene encodes CDR1 SGHRS and CDR2 YFSETQ. V gave up 5 bases and J gave up 2 bases, with 16 bases separating them. This CDR3 region has 16 residues. The full variable domain, completed using reference TRBV5-1 and TRBJ2-2, is KAGVTQTPRYLIKTRGQQVTLSCSPISGHRSVSWYQQTPGQGLQFLFEYFSETQRNKGNFPGRFSGRQFSNSRSEMNVSTLELGDSALYLCASRGIGTINTGELFFGEGSRLTVL.